Below are 10 T cell receptor beta chains sequenced from a single sample in a study of blood T cell repertoires in COVID-19. The repertoire was sequenced with immunoSEQ multiplex PCR; TCRdb's copy has only in-frame clones and lacks some. The sample yields 55,000 to 75,000 clones, approximately 86% seen once. Sequenced material: peripheral blood. Every receptor here comes from a human donor with active COVID-19. The donor label of this sample is uncertain.

The rearrangement links TRBV5-1 to TRBJ2-5, with 9 bases matching TRBD1. There are 14 residues in the CDR3. The ends lost 4 bases at V and 5 bases at J; junction bases unmatched: 6. Germline V gives CDR1 SGHRS, CDR2 YFSETQ. CDR3 residues: CASSAGQGHETQYF. The CDR3 DNA sequence: TGCGCCAGCAGCGCCGGACAGGGGCACGAGACCCAGTACTTC.

The rearrangement uses TRBV5-4 and TRBJ2-5; D unresolved. Per germline, CDR1 SGHNT and CDR2 YYREEE (reference sequence). CDR3 size: 14 residues. V lost 0 bases to trimming and J lost 2 bases, with 8 bases between them. CDR3: CASSLGGRQETQYF. CDR3 DNA sequence: TGTGCCAGCAGCTTGGGCGGCAGACAAGAGACCCAGTACTTC.

The chain recombines TRBV4-3 with TRBJ2-2, with 11 positions matching TRBD2. After removal of 0 bases from V and 6 bases from J, the junction contained 9 bases not matched to a gene. The V gene's germline CDR1 is LGHNA and CDR2 YSLEER. CDR3 length: 18 amino acids. CDR3 nucleotide sequence: TGCGCCAGCAGCCAAGAGACTAGCGGGATAGGGGTCCCCGGGGAGCTGTTTTTT. This gives the protein CASSQETSGIGVPGELFF.

In DNA form, the CDR3 reads TGTGCCATCAGTGATGCGACTAGCGGGGCACAAGGGCCGCAGTATTTT. It translates to CAISDATSGAQGPQYF. This rearrangement joins TRBV10-3 to TRBJ2-3, with 11 bases that match TRBD2. The germline V gene has CDR1 ENHRY and CDR2 SYGVKD. This CDR3 contains 16 residues. V dropped 3 bases and J dropped 10; count of bases not matched to a gene: 12.

The chain carries TRBV6-4 and TRBJ2-1; 10 nucleotides match TRBD2. Losses at the gene ends were 3 bases for V and 3 bases for J; bases not matched to a gene: 2. The germline gives CDR1 MRHNA, CDR2 SNTAGT. CDR3 length equals 15 residues. The CDR3 nucleotides are TGTGCCAGCAGTGAGATAGCGGGGGGCTACAATGAGCAGTTCTTC. Its protein product is CASSEIAGGYNEQFF.

This clone was counted only a few times. This chain uses TRBV5-4 with TRBJ2-7; TRBD2 matches at 11 bases. CDR1 SGHNT and CDR2 YYREEE come from the germline V gene (reference sequence). The V gene end was trimmed by 5 bases and the J gene end by 7 bases; junction bases not matched to a gene: 11. This CDR3 is 15 amino acids long. DNA for the CDR3: TGTGCCAGCAGGATAGCGGGAGGGCCGACGAGAGAGCAGTACTTC. Protein product: CASRIAGGPTREQYF.

The V gene is TRBV27, the J gene TRBJ1-2, with D hard to call. The V and J ends lost 6 bases and 4 bases respectively, with 9 bases between them. Germline CDR1 MNHEY, CDR2 SMNVEV (reference sequence). This CDR3 has 12 amino acids. CDR3 in DNA: TGTGCCAGCAGACAGCTTCTCTATGGCTACACCTTC. Its protein product is CASRQLLYGYTF.

V and J are TRBV9 and TRBJ2-7; tentatively, D is TRBD2 (5 bases). Trimming removed 4 bases at V and 6 bases at J, with 17 bases between. The CDR3 is made up of 14 amino acids. Germline-derived CDR1 and CDR2 are SGDLS and YYNGEE. The CDR3 DNA reads as TGTGCCAGCAGCCCCCTAGGTGGAGGCCGCGAGCAGTACTTC. Translating it yields CASSPLGGGREQYF.

The chain carries TRBV5-1 and TRBJ2-6; D is unresolved. The CDR3 covers 14 residues. The V gene's germline CDR1 is SGHRS and CDR2 YFSETQ. Between the trimmed V and J ends, which lost 2 bases and 1 base, there was a span of 4 bases. CDR3 region: CASSFGSGANVLTF. In DNA form, the CDR3 reads TGCGCCAGCAGCTTCGGTTCTGGGGCCAACGTCCTGACTTTC. Full variable domain (missing parts from reference TRBV5-1 and TRBJ2-6): KAGVTQTPRYLIKTRGQQVTLSCSPISGHRSVSWYQQTPGQGLQFLFEYFSETQRNKGNFPGRFSGRQFSNSRSEMNVSTLELGDSALYLCASSFGSGANVLTFGAGSRLTVL.

This chain connects TRBV5-6 to TRBJ2-2; D might be TRBD2 (6 bases). The germline V gene has CDR1 SGHDT and CDR2 YYEEEE. V gave up 0 bases and J gave up 4 bases, with 10 bases separating them. This CDR3 is 15 amino acids long. The CDR3, as DNA: TGTGCCAGCAGCTTGGGGTTGGGGGGCACCGGGGAGCTGTTTTTT. This codes for CASSLGLGGTGELFF.